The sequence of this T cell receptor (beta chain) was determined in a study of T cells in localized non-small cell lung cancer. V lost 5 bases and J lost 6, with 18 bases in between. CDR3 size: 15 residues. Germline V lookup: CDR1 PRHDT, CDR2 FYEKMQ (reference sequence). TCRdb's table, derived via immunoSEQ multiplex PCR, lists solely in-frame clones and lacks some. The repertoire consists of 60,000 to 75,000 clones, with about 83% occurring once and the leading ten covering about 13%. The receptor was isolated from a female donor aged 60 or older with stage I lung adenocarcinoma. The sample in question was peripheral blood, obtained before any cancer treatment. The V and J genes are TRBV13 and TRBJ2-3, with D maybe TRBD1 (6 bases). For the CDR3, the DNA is TGTGCCAGCAGCCAGGACAGCCCTGGCGGGGATACGCAGTATTTT. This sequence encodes CASSQDSPGGDTQYF.